This T cell receptor beta chain was observed in a study of blood T cell repertoires in COVID-19. Germline assignment: CDR1 ENHRY and CDR2 SYGVKD. The CDR3 totals 14 residues. With 4 bases removed from V and 1 base from J, the gap between germline ends came to 11 bases. Assay used: immunoSEQ multiplex PCR; TCRdb lists only in-frame clones, some missing. The table lists approximately 80,000 clones, approximately 85% of them singletons, with roughly 3.2% in the top ten. The V and J genes are TRBV10-3 and TRBJ2-7; tentatively, D is TRBD1 (6 bases). The sequence was collected from an elderly woman with COVID-19, enrolled during active disease. Sequencing was done on a sample of peripheral blood. CDR3 amino acids: CAISVQTGSYEQYF. The CDR3 region has the DNA TGTGCCATCAGTGTTCAGACAGGATCCTACGAGCAGTACTTC.